The source of this TCR beta chain is a study of cytomegalovirus exposure and HLA in healthy donors. Study-wide background: From about 200 million T cells, an earlier analysis saw 120 million or so unique TCR beta sequences.

PCR primers comprised 60 Vbeta and 13 Jbeta primers. Sequencing used immunoSEQ multiplex PCR; TCRdb keeps in-frame clones, though not all of them. The sample holds roughly 110,000 clones, around 77% seen once. Study-wide results and caveats: Testing in vitro showed three CMV-associated chains specific for CMV antigens.

The V segment lost 0 bases and the J segment 5 bases; nucleotides outside the gene matches: 2. Germline assignment: CDR1 SGHNT and CDR2 YYREEE (reference sequence). This CDR3 is 14 amino acids long. Note on this clone: Its antigen is as yet unknown.

The TCR sequence derives from a man between 18 and 35 years old in good health and CMV-seronegative. The rearrangement uses TRBV5-4 and TRBJ2-7; 10 positions match TRBD1. The sample comprised PBMCs. The CDR3 is CASSLGDRGNEQYF. For the CDR3, the DNA is TGTGCCAGCAGCTTGGGGGACAGGGGTAACGAGCAGTACTTC.